These 27 T cell receptor beta chains came from one sample sequenced in a study of blood T cell repertoires in COVID-19. Method: immunoSEQ multiplex PCR; TCRdb's copy keeps in-frame clones and lacks some. Seen here are hundreds of thousands of clones, roughly 83% observed once, and the top ten hold 5% to 7%. The sequenced sample was peripheral blood. Receptors were obtained from an elderly woman with COVID-19, enrolled during active disease.

The chain uses TRBV5-1 and TRBJ2-3, with 8 nucleotides matching TRBD1. After removal of 4 bases from V and 3 bases from J, the junction contained 4 bases not matched to a gene. Germline V CDR1 and CDR2: SGHRS, YFSETQ. This CDR3 comprises 14 residues. CDR3 sequence (DNA): TGCGCCAGCAGCACAGGACAGGGAACAGATACGCAGTATTTT. Protein sequence: CASSTGQGTDTQYF.

The chain has TRBV18 and TRBJ1-5, with D uncertain. Between the trimmed V and J ends, which lost 0 bases and 9 bases, there was a span of 18 bases. In germline, CDR1 is KGHSH, CDR2 LQKENI. CDR3 length: 16 residues. The CDR3 coding sequence is TGTGCCAGCTCACCACCGGAGGTTTTAGGGCCGCCGCCCCAGCATTTT. Amino acids: CASSPPEVLGPPPQHF.

The CDR3 DNA reads as TGTGCCAGCAGTAGAGGGCTTGAGTATTCACCCCTCCACTTT. Translation: CASSRGLEYSPLHF. The chain couples TRBV7-2 to TRBJ1-6, with no clear D. CDR1 is SGHTA and CDR2 is FQGNSA in the germline V gene. The CDR3 length is 14 residues. V was clipped by 6 bases and J by 8 bases, with 14 bases between them.

J is TRBJ2-1 and V is TRBV27; 11 bases align to TRBD2. Trimming cost V 7 bases and J 1 base; bases outside gene matches: 9. Looked up from germline, CDR1 is MNHEY and CDR2 is SMNVEV (reference sequence). There are 17 residues in the CDR3. The CDR3 loop reads CASTPSSGGRSYNEQFF. The DNA of the CDR3 is TGTGCCAGCACCCCTTCTAGCGGGGGGAGGTCCTACAATGAGCAGTTCTTC.

The CDR3 region is CASSSDSRGGYTF. The CDR3 DNA sequence: TGTGCCAGCAGCTCCGACAGCCGGGGGGGCTACACCTTC. The chain has TRBV7-8 and TRBJ1-2, with D possibly being TRBD1 (5 bases). Germline CDR1 and CDR2: SGHVS and FQNEAQ. The CDR3 consists of 13 residues. Trimming removed 4 bases at V and 8 bases at J, with 14 bases between.

The chain employs TRBV27 and TRBJ2-1; tentatively, D is TRBD1 (7 bases). Trimming stripped 2 bases from V and 10 bases from J, with 18 bases between. The CDR3 sequence is 15 residues long. Germline V gene data show CDR1 as MNHEY and CDR2 as SMNVEV (reference sequence). CDR3 bases: TGTGCCAGCAGTTTACTCGGCTCGCGGGACAGCGAGCAGTTCTTC. Translation: CASSLLGSRDSEQFF.

In DNA, the CDR3 is TGTGCCAGCAGTTCCCCTAGCGGGCTCTTCTACAATGAGCAGTTCTTC. It encodes CASSSPSGLFYNEQFF. The chain recombines TRBV28 with TRBJ2-1, with 8 bases fitting TRBD2. This CDR3 comprises 16 residues. The germline CDR1 and CDR2 sequences are MDHEN and SYDVKM. With V trimmed by 4 bases and J by 3 bases, 8 bases remained unmatched.

The chain couples TRBV30 to TRBJ2-3; TRBD2 matches at 7 bases. Germline V gene sequence: CDR1 GTSNPN, CDR2 SVGIG (reference sequence). V lost 2 bases to trimming and J lost 4 bases; unmatched junction nucleotides: 9. The length of the CDR3 is 15 residues. CDR3 loop: CAWSLGLGGSDTQYF. The CDR3 bases are TGTGCCTGGAGTTTGGGGCTGGGGGGGTCAGATACGCAGTATTTT.

A single count supports this clone. The V and J genes are TRBV12-3 or TRBV12-4 and TRBJ2-5; D not certain. V dropped 6 bases and J dropped 0 bases, with 8 bases sitting between them. This CDR3 is 13 amino acids long. In nucleotides, the CDR3 is TGTGCCAGCAGGTTGAGCAACCAAGAGACCCAGTACTTC. It yields the protein CASRLSNQETQYF.

CDR3 sequence (DNA): TGCGCCAGCAGCAGGGGACAGGCCTATGAAGAGACCCAGTACTTC. Amino acids: CASSRGQAYEETQYF. The genes are TRBV5-1 and TRBJ2-5; the match to TRBD1 covers 8 bases. The CDR3 is made up of 15 amino acids. The germline V gene has CDR1 SGHRS and CDR2 YFSETQ. V lost 4 bases and J lost 3; bases outside the gene matches: 8.

This chain uses TRBV11-3 with TRBJ2-1; 8 bases are a match to TRBD1. The ends lost 4 bases at V and 4 bases at J; junction bases unmatched: 3. CDR1 is SGHNT, CDR2 YENEEA, per germline. CDR3 size: 14 residues. The DNA for the CDR3 is TGTGCCAGCAGCTCGGACAGGGAATACAATGAGCAGTTCTTC. This translates into CASSSDREYNEQFF.

The J gene is TRBJ2-1, the V gene TRBV11-3; D unclear. The ends were cut back, 4 bases at V and 1 base at J, with 5 bases in the middle. There are 13 residues in the CDR3. The germline gives CDR1 SGHNT, CDR2 YENEEA. The DNA for the CDR3 is TGTGCCAGCAGCTGGCAATCCTACAATGAGCAGTTCTTC. It specifies CASSWQSYNEQFF.

The CDR3: CASSDDRGLSSYNEQFF. In nucleotides, the CDR3 is TGCGCCAGCAGCGACGACAGGGGGCTGAGCTCCTACAATGAGCAGTTCTTC. V and J are TRBV5-1 and TRBJ2-1, with 10 bases matching TRBD1. Germline V gene data show CDR1 as SGHRS and CDR2 as YFSETQ. This CDR3 is 17 amino acids long. The ends lost 4 bases at V and 0 bases at J; junction bases unmatched: 7.

V and J are TRBV19 and TRBJ1-5; D remains unclear. Trimming removed 4 bases at V and 1 base at J, with 11 bases between. The germline gives CDR1 LNHDA, CDR2 SQIVND (reference sequence). The CDR3 contains 15 residues. The CDR3 DNA sequence: TGTGCCAGTAGTACCCTCGGGGTGAGCAATCAGCCCCAGCATTTT. As protein: CASSTLGVSNQPQHF.

The V gene is TRBV5-4, the J gene TRBJ2-7; D might be TRBD1 (6 bases). The V and J ends lost 0 bases and 4 bases respectively, with 14 bases between them. Germline V gene data show CDR1 as SGHNT and CDR2 as YYREEE (reference sequence). CDR3 length: 15 residues. CDR3 nucleotide sequence: TGTGCCAGCAGCTTGGTTCAGGGGAATGAGTACGAGCAGTACTTC. Its translation: CASSLVQGNEYEQYF.

V is TRBV5-4 and J is TRBJ1-2; 7 nucleotides agree with TRBD1. With V trimmed by 4 bases and J by 4 bases, 13 bases remained unmatched. The CDR3 runs to 16 residues. CDR1 is SGHNT and CDR2 is YYREEE in the germline V gene (reference sequence). The CDR3: CASSPISGQTSYGYTF. The CDR3 DNA sequence: TGTGCCAGCAGCCCGATCTCGGGACAGACTTCCTATGGCTACACCTTC.

Worth noting for this clone: This sample includes further DNA sequences coding for the same CDR3. V and J are TRBV7-3 and TRBJ2-1; D gene ambiguous. The germline V gene has CDR1 SGHTA and CDR2 FQGTGA. This CDR3 has 13 amino acids. V dropped 0 bases and J dropped 3 bases, with 3 bases sitting between them. CDR3 sequence reads: CASSLTSYNEQFF. CDR3 sequence (DNA): TGTGCCAGCAGCTTAACCAGCTACAATGAGCAGTTCTTC.

In the case of this clone: Other DNA sequences in the same sample also yield this CDR3. This chain joins TRBV5-1 and TRBJ2-5; D not certain. V lost 4 bases, J lost 2 bases, and 12 bases lay in between. Looked up from germline, CDR1 is SGHRS and CDR2 is YFSETQ. This CDR3 contains 14 residues. CDR3 sequence (DNA): TGCGCCAGCAGCCTGGTACCCGGGCAAGAGACCCAGTACTTC. Translated, it gives CASSLVPGQETQYF.

This sequence joins TRBV10-2 and TRBJ2-3; 11 bases align to TRBD2. CDR1 and CDR2 (germline): WSHSY, SAAADI. The CDR3 covers 14 residues. The V and J ends lost 8 bases and 3 bases, in that order; junction bases with no gene match: 4. The CDR3 nucleotides are TGCGCCAGCCATAGCGGGGGGGCAACAGATACGCAGTATTTT. Translating it yields CASHSGGATDTQYF.

DNA for the CDR3: TGTGCCAGCAGCCAGACAGGGAACGGGATTGGCTACACCTTC. It translates to CASSQTGNGIGYTF. This chain connects TRBV7-2 to TRBJ1-2; 7 nucleotides line up with TRBD1. This CDR3 spans 14 amino acids. The J segment lost 7 bases and the V segment lost 5 bases, leaving 10 bases of the junction unmatched. Germline V gene data show CDR1 as SGHTA and CDR2 as FQGNSA.

The V and J genes are TRBV12-3 or TRBV12-4 and TRBJ2-2; perhaps TRBD2 as D (5 bases). The CDR3 covers 13 residues. The V and J ends lost 8 bases and 5 bases respectively, with 12 bases between them. The CDR3 loop is CASRLQFTGELFF. The DNA of the CDR3 is TGTGCCAGCCGACTACAGTTTACCGGGGAGCTGTTTTTT.

This sequence joins TRBV10-1 and TRBJ1-2; 7 bases line up with TRBD1. The CDR3 covers 13 residues. Germline V lookup: CDR1 WNHNN, CDR2 SYGVQD (reference sequence). Trimming at V came to 4 bases and at J to 4 bases, leaving 3 bases not matched to a gene. The CDR3 loop is CASSARDSYGYTF. The CDR3 coding sequence is TGCGCCAGCAGTGCCCGGGACAGCTATGGCTACACCTTC.

The V call is TRBV6-2 or TRBV6-3, the J call TRBJ2-7, with D possibly matching TRBD2 (5 bases). CDR3 length: 16 residues. V lost 2 bases to trimming and J lost 1 base, with 15 bases between them. Per germline, CDR1 MNHEY and CDR2 SVGEGT. As DNA, the CDR3 is TGTGCCAGCAGTTACAGGACGGGCGGAGGATCCTACGAGCAGTACTTC. Translated, it gives CASSYRTGGGSYEQYF.

The V call is TRBV28, the J call TRBJ1-2, with D perhaps TRBD1 (5 bases). V lost 6 bases, J lost 7 bases, and 18 bases lay in between. Germline CDR1 is MDHEN and CDR2 is SYDVKM. This CDR3 is built from 14 residues. The CDR3 loop reads CASRLAAGGVGYTF. The CDR3 DNA is TGTGCCAGCAGATTAGCCGCGGGGGGGGTTGGCTACACCTTC.

The chain has TRBV2 and TRBJ1-2; 7 nucleotides agree with TRBD1. Germline lookup yields CDR1 SNHLY and CDR2 FYNNEI. With 6 bases clipped from V and 2 bases from J, the junction kept 6 bases outside the gene matches. This CDR3 is built from 14 residues. The CDR3 protein is CASRAGTVNYGYTF. In nucleotides, the CDR3 is TGTGCCAGCAGGGCCGGGACAGTAAACTATGGCTACACCTTC.

V and J are TRBV19 and TRBJ2-1, with 7 bases lining up with TRBD2. V trimming: 4 bases; J trimming: 4 bases; junction bases outside the gene matches: 7. Germline CDR1 LNHDA, CDR2 SQIVND (reference sequence). This CDR3 has 15 amino acids. The CDR3 DNA reads TGTGCCAGTAGTACTAGCGGTAAGACTTACAATGAGCAGTTCTTC. Translation: CASSTSGKTYNEQFF. Complete variable domain (other parts from reference TRBV19 and TRBJ2-1): DGGITQSPKYLFRKEGQNVTLSCEQNLNHDAMYWYRQDPGQGLRLIYYSQIVNDFQKGDIAEGYSVSREKKESFPLTVTSAQKNPTAFYLCASSTSGKTYNEQFFGPGTRLTVL.

V usage is TRBV6-2 or TRBV6-3 and J usage is TRBJ2-5; 13 bases match TRBD2. Germline V gene lookup returns CDR1 MNHEY and CDR2 SVGEGT. This CDR3 has 16 residues. The V and J ends lost 5 bases and 1 base, in that order; junction bases with no gene match: 4. Written as DNA, the CDR3 is TGTGCCAGCAGTCGACGACTAGCGGGGGGCCAAGAGACCCAGTACTTC. This codes for CASSRRLAGGQETQYF.